A selection of T cell receptor beta chains follows, all from one sample in a study of T cell responses to AZD1222 COVID-19 vaccine. Profiling relied on immunoSEQ multiplex PCR, and the TCRdb table lists in-frame clones only, not all of them. Of approximately 110,000 clones listed, about 89% are singletons. The sample was peripheral blood, taken on day 0 of AZD1222 vaccination. These receptors all stem from an adult in good health. The CDR3 runs from the conserved cysteine through the conserved F or W. D genes are given only for firm matches. A row's size may be missing; if present it is once, few, many or a size class.

NA	few	TRBV5-1	TRBJ1-2	TGCGCCAGCAGCCTAAAGCCCGGACAGAGCTATGGCTACACCTTC	CASSLKPGQSYGYTF
NA	NA	TRBV24-1	TRBJ1-2	TGTGCCACCAGTGTGAGAGGACTGAGCTATGGCTACACCTTC	CATSVRGLSYGYTF
NA	once	TRBV24-1	TRBJ2-1	TGTGCCACCGGACAGCTCAATGAGCAGTTCTTC	CATGQLNEQFF
NA	NA	TRBV6-6	TRBJ1-1	TGTGCCAGCAGGCCTCGGTTGAACACTGAAGCTTTCTTT	CASRPRLNTEAFF
NA	NA	TRBV11-3	TRBJ1-3	TGTGCCAGCAGCTCCTCATCAGCCGCTCGCTCTGGAAACACCATATATTTT	CASSSSSAARSGNTIYF
NA	NA	TRBV28	TRBJ2-5	TGTGCCAGCAGTTTAAAAGGTCTAGTGGGGACCCAGTACTTC	CASSLKGLVGTQYF
NA	NA	TRBV5-4	TRBJ2-7	TGTGCCAGCAGACCCGGGACCGGGAGCGACGAGCAGTACTTC	CASRPGTGSDEQYF
TRBD1	NA	TRBV10-2	TRBJ1-1	TGCGCCAGCAGTTCAACGGGACAGGGGCTCCAAGGGTGGAATATGAACACTGAAGCTTTCTTT	CASSSTGQGLQGWNMNTEAFF
TRBD1	NA	TRBV19	TRBJ1-4	TGTGCCAGTAGTCGAGCCGGGACAGGTAGAGGCAAACTGTTTTTT	CASSRAGTGRGKLFF
NA	NA	TRBV20-1	TRBJ1-5	TGCAGTGCTAGTCGAGGGGGGCTTGTGAGCAATCAGCCCCAGCATTTT	CSASRGGLVSNQPQHF
NA	NA	TRBV5-4	TRBJ2-7	TGTGCCAGCAGCCTACAGGGAAGTCGCGAGCAGTACTTC	CASSLQGSREQYF
NA	few	TRBV19	TRBJ1-5	TGTGCCAGTACCGCGCAGGGGCCTAGAGGTCAGCCCCAGCATTTT	CASTAQGPRGQPQHF
NA	NA	TRBV18	TRBJ2-3	TGTGCCAGCTCACCATACCGGCAAGATACGCAGTATTTT	CASSPYRQDTQYF
NA	NA	TRBV24-1	TRBJ2-1	TGTGCCACCAGGGGGGCACAGGGGGGGTTCAATGAGCAGTTCTTC	CATRGAQGGFNEQFF
NA	NA	TRBV6-5	TRBJ2-5	TGTGCCAGCAGGGGGGGGCAAAACCAAGAGACCCAGTACTTC	CASRGGQNQETQYF
NA	once	TRBV24-1	TRBJ2-3	TGTGCCACCAGTGATGCCCGACTAGGCCGGTCAGATACGCAGTATTTT	CATSDARLGRSDTQYF
TRBD1	NA	TRBV2	TRBJ1-5	TGTGCCAGCAGTGGGGACAGTAGCAATCAGCCCCAGCATTTT	CASSGDSSNQPQHF
NA	once	TRBV29-1	TRBJ1-3	TGCAGCGTTAGAGACAGCGGAAACACCATATATTTT	CSVRDSGNTIYF
NA	NA	TRBV7-2	TRBJ1-5	TGTGCCAGCAGCTTTTACAGGGACCAGCCCCAGCATTTT	CASSFYRDQPQHF
TRBD1	NA	TRBV28	TRBJ1-2	TGTGCCAGCAGTAGGCGACAGGGTGGCTACACCTTC	CASSRRQGGYTF
NA	NA	TRBV7-3	TRBJ2-3	TGTGCCAGCAGCTCGCGGGGTAGCCCAGATACGCAGTATTTT	CASSSRGSPDTQYF